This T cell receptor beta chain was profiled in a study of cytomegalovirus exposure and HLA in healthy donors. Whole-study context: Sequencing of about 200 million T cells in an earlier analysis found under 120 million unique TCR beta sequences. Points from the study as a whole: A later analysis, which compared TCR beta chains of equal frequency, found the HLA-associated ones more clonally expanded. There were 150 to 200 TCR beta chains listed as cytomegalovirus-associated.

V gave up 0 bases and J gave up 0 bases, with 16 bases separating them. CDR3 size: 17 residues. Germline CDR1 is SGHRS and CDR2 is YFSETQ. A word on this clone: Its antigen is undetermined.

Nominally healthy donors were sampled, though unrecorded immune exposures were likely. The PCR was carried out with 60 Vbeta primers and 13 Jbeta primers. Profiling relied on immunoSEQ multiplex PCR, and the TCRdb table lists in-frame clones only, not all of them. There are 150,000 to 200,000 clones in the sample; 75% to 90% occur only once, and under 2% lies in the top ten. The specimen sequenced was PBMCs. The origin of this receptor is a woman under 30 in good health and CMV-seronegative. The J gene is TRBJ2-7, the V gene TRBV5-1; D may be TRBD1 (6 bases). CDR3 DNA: TGCGCCAGCAGCTTGGCCGGGACATTGAGGGGCTCCTACGAGCAGTACTTC. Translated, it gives CASSLAGTLRGSYEQYF.